These 7 T cell receptor beta chains came from one sample sequenced in a study of shared clonotypes between healthy human individuals. CD45RO-negative, CCR7-selected cells formed the naive CD8 fraction, which excluded terminally differentiated effector memory CD45RA+ cells. Sequenced by immunoSEQ multiplex PCR; TCRdb stores in-frame clones only, minus some. The sample lists fewer than 800,000 clones; approximately 90% were seen once. Sequenced material: naive CD8+ T cells sorted from blood. Every receptor here comes from a man aged 25 to 40 in good health.

The gene calls are TRBV5-1 and TRBJ2-7; D is undetermined. Germline lookup yields CDR1 SGHRS and CDR2 YFSETQ. This CDR3 comprises 13 residues. With 2 bases removed from V and 7 bases from J, the gap between germline ends came to 13 bases. In DNA form, the CDR3 reads TGCGCCAGCAGCTTCCGCCCCCAGGAAGAGCAGTACTTC. Translating gives CASSFRPQEEQYF.

This rearrangement joins TRBV5-5 to TRBJ2-7; D is unclear. The CDR3 has 13 amino acids. Germline V gene lookup returns CDR1 SGHKS and CDR2 YYEKEE (reference sequence). V lost 0 bases, J lost 6 bases, and 10 bases lay in between. DNA of the CDR3: TGTGCCAGCAGCTTGGTCCCCCACGGCGAGCAGTACTTC. Translating gives CASSLVPHGEQYF. Full variable domain (missing parts from reference TRBV5-5 and TRBJ2-7): DAGVTQSPTHLIKTRGQQVTLRCSPISGHKSVSWYQQVLGQGPQFIFQYYEKEERGRGNFPDRFSARQFPNYSSELNVNALLLGDSALYLCASSLVPHGEQYFGPGTRLTVT.

This chain links TRBV28 with TRBJ1-5; 7 nucleotides align to TRBD1. The germline V gene encodes CDR1 MDHEN and CDR2 SYDVKM. The CDR3 extends over 13 amino acids. V lost 5 bases to trimming and J lost 2 bases; unmatched junction nucleotides: 0. CDR3 amino acids: CASSGQGNQPQHF. CDR3 in DNA: TGTGCCAGCAGTGGACAGGGCAATCAGCCCCAGCATTTT.

This clone was observed once. The chain couples TRBV9 to TRBJ2-5, with unresolved D. Germline V gives CDR1 SGDLS, CDR2 YYNGEE. The CDR3 loop spans 15 amino acids. V lost 0 bases, J lost 5 bases, and 14 bases lay in between. The CDR3 spells CASSVAFGTAETQYF. The CDR3 nucleotides are TGTGCCAGCAGCGTAGCTTTTGGAACGGCGGAGACCCAGTACTTC. Filled out from reference TRBV9 and TRBJ2-5, the complete variable domain reads DSGVTQTPKHLITATGQRVTLRCSPRSGDLSVYWYQQSLDQGLQFLIQYYNGEERAKGNILERFSAQQFPDLHSELNLSSLELGDSALYFCASSVAFGTAETQYFGPGTRLLVL.

The chain joins TRBV28 to TRBJ2-3, with D maybe TRBD1 (6 bases). V lost 2 bases and J lost 4, with 13 bases in between. The CDR3 is 15 residues long. Germline assignment: CDR1 MDHEN and CDR2 SYDVKM. The chain's CDR3 is CASSLRTPGADTQYF. CDR3 DNA: TGTGCCAGCAGTTTACGGACTCCAGGGGCAGATACGCAGTATTTT.

This chain connects TRBV7-9 to TRBJ2-7; the match to TRBD2 covers 9 bases. V shed 5 bases, J shed 3 bases, and the junction held 14 bases outside the gene matches. This CDR3 comprises 17 residues. From germline, CDR1 is SEHNR and CDR2 FQNEAQ (reference sequence). CDR3 sequence reads: CASSPSPAGGDFYEQYF. DNA for the CDR3: TGTGCCAGCAGCCCTTCCCCAGCGGGAGGAGATTTCTACGAGCAGTACTTC.

The rearrangement links TRBV2 to TRBJ2-7; tentatively, D is TRBD1 (6 bases). The ends were cut back, 2 bases at V and 1 base at J, with 15 bases in the middle. The CDR3 contains 16 residues. Looked up from germline, CDR1 is SNHLY and CDR2 is FYNNEI. The CDR3 loop is CASSEIRDTKSYEQYF. CDR3 DNA: TGTGCCAGCAGTGAAATAAGGGACACAAAGTCCTACGAGCAGTACTTC.